These T cell receptor beta chains were read from a single sample in a study of blood T cell dynamics during melanoma immunotherapy. The protocol was immunoSEQ multiplex PCR, while the TCRdb copy is restricted to in-frame clones and leaves out a portion. Seen here are 10,000 to 15,000 clones, roughly 88% observed once, and the top ten hold 3.5% to 5%. Sequenced material: blood, taken from a patient treated with checkpoint blockade. These TCRs come from a human donor with melanoma. CDR3s include the opening cysteine and the closing phenylalanine or tryptophan. A D gene is named only where the DNA matches it firmly. Clone size is given for some rows only: seen once, a few or many times, or a class if the clone is expanded.

J: TRBJ1-3; size: NA; D: TRBD1; V: TRBV19; CDR3: CASSPRTGLTGNTIYF; DNA: TGTGCCAGTAGTCCGCGGACAGGTCTAACTGGAAACACCATATATTTT
J: TRBJ1-1; size: NA; D: TRBD1; V: TRBV5-5; CDR3: CASSPQGAWGTEAFF; DNA: TGTGCCAGCAGCCCACAGGGGGCCTGGGGCACTGAAGCTTTCTTT
J: TRBJ2-5; size: NA; D: NA; V: TRBV5-1; CDR3: CASSLAASKETQYF; DNA: TGCGCCAGCAGCTTGGCGGCTAGCAAAGAGACCCAGTACTTC
J: TRBJ1-6; size: NA; D: NA; V: TRBV28; CDR3: CASSLGTPPLHF; DNA: TGTGCCAGCAGTTTAGGGACACCACCCCTCCACTTT
J: TRBJ2-7; size: NA; D: NA; V: TRBV27; CDR3: CASSIQGSYEQYF; DNA: TGTGCCAGCAGTATACAGGGTTCCTACGAGCAGTACTTC
J: TRBJ2-7; size: NA; D: NA; V: TRBV4-1; CDR3: CASSQDAGLGHYEQYF; DNA: TGCGCCAGCAGCCAAGATGCCGGACTGGGTCACTACGAGCAGTACTTC
J: TRBJ1-2; size: NA; D: TRBD1; V: TRBV4-1; CDR3: CASSPQDRPSNYGYTF; DNA: TGCGCCAGCAGCCCCCAGGACAGGCCGTCTAACTATGGCTACACCTTC
J: TRBJ1-4; size: NA; D: TRBD1; V: TRBV30; CDR3: CAWSPQGAANEKLFF; DNA: TGTGCCTGGAGTCCCCAGGGGGCAGCTAATGAAAAACTGTTTTTT
J: TRBJ1-5; size: NA; D: NA; V: TRBV21-1; CDR3: CASSKMVAKNQPQHF; DNA: TGTGCCAGCAGCAAAATGGTCGCGAAGAATCAGCCCCAGCATTTT
J: TRBJ2-2; size: few; D: NA; V: TRBV7-7; CDR3: CASSQGHKNTGELFF; DNA: TGTGCCAGCAGCCAGGGACACAAGAACACCGGGGAGCTGTTTTTT
J: TRBJ2-6; size: NA; D: NA; V: TRBV7-8; CDR3: CASSLAANRLSGANVLTF; DNA: TGTGCCAGCAGCTTAGCTGCGAACCGACTATCTGGGGCCAACGTCCTGACTTTC
J: TRBJ2-1; size: NA; D: TRBD2; V: TRBV7-9; CDR3: CASSLRAGVAGGYNEQFF; DNA: TGTGCCAGCAGCTTAAGGGCAGGAGTTGCGGGGGGTTACAATGAGCAGTTCTTC
J: TRBJ2-2; size: NA; D: NA; V: TRBV5-5; CDR3: CASSLWLNTGELFF; DNA: TGTGCCAGCAGCTTGTGGCTAAACACCGGGGAGCTGTTTTTT
J: TRBJ2-2; size: NA; D: NA; V: TRBV5-1; CDR3: CASSRSIGELFF; DNA: TGCGCCAGCAGCCGTTCCATCGGGGAGCTGTTTTTT
J: TRBJ1-3; size: NA; D: NA; V: TRBV18; CDR3: CASSPEDSGNTIYF; DNA: TGTGCCAGCTCACCGGAGGACTCTGGAAACACCATATATTTT
J: TRBJ1-6; size: few; D: TRBD1; V: TRBV4-1; CDR3: CASSQGIGRGYSPLHF; DNA: TGCGCCAGCAGCCAAGGAATCGGCAGGGGGTATTCACCCCTCCACTTT
J: TRBJ2-7; size: NA; D: NA; V: TRBV6-5; CDR3: CASRKISGAYEQYF; DNA: TGTGCCAGCAGGAAGATTTCTGGGGCCTACGAGCAGTACTTC
J: TRBJ1-6; size: once; D: NA; V: TRBV6-4; CDR3: CASSSDTYNSPLHF; DNA: TGTGCCAGCAGCTCCGACACTTATAATTCACCCCTCCACTTT
J: TRBJ2-7; size: NA; D: TRBD1; V: TRBV2; CDR3: CASKGAREQYF; DNA: TGTGCCAGCAAGGGGGCGCGCGAGCAGTACTTC
J: TRBJ1-4; size: NA; D: NA; V: TRBV5-6; CDR3: CASSLQGAPNEKLFF; DNA: TGTGCCAGCAGCTTACAAGGGGCACCTAATGAAAAACTGTTTTTT
J: TRBJ1-5; size: NA; D: NA; V: TRBV18; CDR3: CASSPLADQPQHF; DNA: TGTGCCAGCTCACCACTGGCGGATCAGCCCCAGCATTTT
J: TRBJ2-5; size: NA; D: NA; V: TRBV5-5; CDR3: CASSWRGRDQETQYF; DNA: TGTGCCAGCAGCTGGAGGGGGCGCGACCAAGAGACCCAGTACTTC
J: TRBJ1-4; size: NA; D: NA; V: TRBV2; CDR3: CASSENAGENEKLFF; DNA: TGTGCCAGCAGTGAAAACGCCGGAGAAAATGAAAAACTGTTTTTT
J: TRBJ1-1; size: NA; D: NA; V: TRBV7-3; CDR3: CASSWDMNTEAFF; DNA: TGTGCCAGCAGCTGGGATATGAACACTGAAGCTTTCTTT
J: TRBJ2-7; size: NA; D: NA; V: TRBV29-1; CDR3: CSVEEVGYEQYF; DNA: TGCAGCGTTGAAGAAGTAGGATACGAGCAGTACTTC
J: TRBJ1-6; size: NA; D: NA; V: TRBV27; CDR3: CASNPGLSGGQWGSPLHF; DNA: TGTGCCAGCAACCCAGGGTTGTCTGGGGGCCAATGGGGTTCACCCCTCCACTTT
J: TRBJ2-5; size: NA; D: TRBD2; V: TRBV7-3; CDR3: CASSLGGGRETQYF; DNA: TGTGCCAGCAGCTTAGGCGGGGGTAGGGAGACCCAGTACTTC
J: TRBJ1-1; size: once; D: NA; V: TRBV25-1; CDR3: CASTGGPNTEAFF; DNA: TGTGCCAGCACCGGCGGTCCGAACACTGAAGCTTTCTTT
J: TRBJ1-5; size: NA; D: NA; V: TRBV10-3; CDR3: CAISDRAGGLAISPQHF; DNA: TGTGCCATCAGTGACAGGGCTGGGGGATTAGCAATCAGCCCCCAGCATTTT
J: TRBJ2-3; size: NA; D: NA; V: TRBV7-9; CDR3: CASSLGQVPDTQYF; DNA: TGTGCCAGCAGCTTAGGGCAGGTCCCAGATACGCAGTATTTT
J: TRBJ1-4; size: NA; D: NA; V: TRBV19; CDR3: CASSITGGRANEKLFF; DNA: TGTGCCAGTAGTATAACTGGGGGTAGGGCTAATGAAAAACTGTTTTTT
J: TRBJ2-1; size: once; D: TRBD1; V: TRBV19; CDR3: CASSIGTGMDEQFF; DNA: TGTGCCAGTAGTATCGGGACAGGGATGGATGAGCAGTTCTTC
J: TRBJ2-1; size: NA; D: NA; V: TRBV4-1; CDR3: CASSRTLPSYNEQFF; DNA: TGCGCCAGCAGCCGAACACTACCCTCCTACAATGAGCAGTTCTTC
J: TRBJ2-5; size: NA; D: NA; V: TRBV11-2; CDR3: CASSLVTHGQETQYF; DNA: TGTGCCAGCAGCTTAGTGACCCACGGGCAAGAGACCCAGTACTTC
J: TRBJ1-2; size: NA; D: NA; V: TRBV5-6; CDR3: CASSPPGRQAAYGYTF; DNA: TGTGCCAGCAGCCCTCCGGGACGCCAGGCGGCCTATGGCTACACCTTC
J: TRBJ1-3; size: NA; D: TRBD1; V: TRBV6-5; CDR3: CASSQGGTGVNTIYF; DNA: TGTGCCAGCAGCCAGGGGGGGACAGGAGTAAACACCATATATTTT
J: TRBJ2-3; size: NA; D: TRBD1; V: TRBV6-5; CDR3: CASSRQGAYTDTQYF; DNA: TGTGCCAGCAGTAGACAGGGGGCCTACACAGATACGCAGTATTTT
J: TRBJ1-5; size: NA; D: NA; V: TRBV10-2; CDR3: CASSEWAVGPQHF; DNA: TGCGCCAGCAGTGAGTGGGCCGTGGGGCCCCAGCATTTT
J: TRBJ1-2; size: NA; D: NA; V: TRBV7-9; CDR3: CASAGTGNYGYTF; DNA: TGTGCCAGCGCCGGAACAGGGAACTATGGCTACACCTTC
J: TRBJ2-5; size: NA; D: NA; V: TRBV6-6; CDR3: CASSGRGGGWETQYF; DNA: TGTGCCAGCAGTGGACGGGGTGGAGGATGGGAGACCCAGTACTTC
J: TRBJ2-1; size: NA; D: TRBD2; V: TRBV5-6; CDR3: CASSWGLAGDSYNEQFF; DNA: TGTGCCAGCAGCTGGGGACTAGCGGGAGACTCCTACAATGAGCAGTTCTTC
J: TRBJ2-5; size: NA; D: TRBD1; V: TRBV7-6; CDR3: CASSTHRGQRKIGETQYF; DNA: TGTGCCAGCAGCACCCACAGGGGGCAGAGAAAAATCGGAGAGACCCAGTACTTC
J: TRBJ2-2; size: NA; D: NA; V: TRBV5-1; CDR3: CASSLVTNTGELFF; DNA: TGCGCCAGCAGCTTGGTCACGAACACCGGGGAGCTGTTTTTT
J: TRBJ2-7; size: NA; D: NA; V: TRBV29-1; CDR3: CSVVVSLFAGEQYF; DNA: TGCAGCGTTGTTGTCAGCCTGTTTGCCGGCGAGCAGTACTTC
J: TRBJ1-1; size: NA; D: NA; V: TRBV4-2; CDR3: CASSQDPLLMGGMNTEAFF; DNA: TGTGCCAGCAGCCAAGATCCTCTCTTAATGGGGGGCATGAACACTGAAGCTTTCTTT
J: TRBJ1-5; size: once; D: NA; V: TRBV7-9; CDR3: CASSLAHGGQPQHF; DNA: TGTGCCAGCAGCTTAGCGCATGGAGGTCAGCCCCAGCATTTT
J: TRBJ2-2; size: NA; D: NA; V: TRBV5-1; CDR3: CASSLGGRAGPGELFF; DNA: TGCGCCAGCAGCTTGGGCGGCAGGGCAGGACCCGGGGAGCTGTTTTTT
J: TRBJ2-3; size: NA; D: NA; V: TRBV5-1; CDR3: CASSFLSDRTDTQYF; DNA: TGCGCCAGCAGCTTCCTCAGCGACCGCACAGATACGCAGTATTTT
J: TRBJ1-2; size: NA; D: TRBD1; V: TRBV15; CDR3: CATSRDTGAGGYTF; DNA: TGTGCCACCAGCAGGGATACAGGGGCAGGTGGCTACACCTTC
J: TRBJ1-4; size: NA; D: NA; V: TRBV2; CDR3: CASKVETNEKLFF; DNA: TGTGCCAGCAAGGTTGAGACTAATGAAAAACTGTTTTTT
J: TRBJ2-1; size: NA; D: NA; V: TRBV19; CDR3: CASSIDRGMGEQFF; DNA: TGTGCCAGTAGTATAGATCGAGGGATGGGTGAGCAGTTCTTC
J: TRBJ1-4; size: NA; D: NA; V: TRBV18; CDR3: CASSPARNEKLFF; DNA: TGTGCCAGCTCACCAGCTCGTAATGAAAAACTGTTTTTT
J: TRBJ2-7; size: NA; D: NA; V: TRBV13; CDR3: CASSPNRGSYEQYF; DNA: TGTGCCAGCAGCCCAAACCGGGGCTCCTACGAGCAGTACTTC
J: TRBJ2-7; size: NA; D: NA; V: TRBV7-3; CDR3: CASSLVYSYEQYF; DNA: TGTGCCAGCAGCCTCGTCTACTCCTACGAGCAGTACTTC
J: TRBJ2-5; size: NA; D: NA; V: TRBV7-3; CDR3: CASSLRQGETQYF; DNA: TGTGCCAGCAGCTTAAGGCAGGGGGAGACCCAGTACTTC
J: TRBJ2-5; size: NA; D: NA; V: TRBV11-2; CDR3: CASSFGHRQETQYF; DNA: TGTGCCAGCAGCTTCGGACACCGCCAAGAGACCCAGTACTTC
J: TRBJ1-2; size: NA; D: TRBD1; V: TRBV19; CDR3: CASRDRTDYGYTF; DNA: TGTGCCAGCCGGGACAGGACGGACTATGGCTACACCTTC
J: TRBJ1-1; size: once; D: NA; V: TRBV2; CDR3: CASSEARQAHEAFF; DNA: TGTGCCAGCAGTGAAGCAAGGCAGGCACATGAAGCTTTCTTT